This TCR beta chain was documented in a study of technical replicates of blood from several donors. Sequencing used immunoSEQ multiplex PCR; TCRdb keeps in-frame clones, though not all of them. There are 55,000 to 65,000 clones in the sample; more than 95% occur only once, and about 0.19% lies in the top ten. The CDR3 is made up of 17 amino acids. Trimming cost V 2 bases and J 1 base; bases outside gene matches: 6. Germline CDR1 WSHSY, CDR2 SAAADI. The sequence was obtained from a human donor in good health. The sequencing input was T cells isolated from PBMCs. The gene calls are TRBV10-2 and TRBJ2-2, with 8 nucleotides matching TRBD2. CDR3 in amino acids: CASSEGGGSWNTGELFF. In DNA form, the CDR3 reads TGCGCCAGCAGTGAGGGCGGGGGGTCATGGAACACCGGGGAGCTGTTTTTT.